This T cell receptor beta chain was observed in a study of T cell responses to AZD1222 COVID-19 vaccine. This CDR3 contains 14 residues. The method was immunoSEQ multiplex PCR; TCRdb's version includes in-frame clones alone and lacks a portion of them. The profile covers 150,000 to 200,000 clones, with 85% to 90% appearing a single time and 5% to 7.5% taken by the ten largest. The origin of this receptor is an adult in good health. V and J are TRBV21-1 and TRBJ1-6. TRBV21-1 represents a pseudogene. The sequences come from peripheral blood, collected on day 0 of AZD1222 vaccination. Written as DNA, the CDR3 is TGTGCCAGCAGCAAAGGGGTTCATAATTCACCCCTCCACTTT. Translated, it gives CASSKGVHNSPLHF.